This T cell receptor (beta chain) appears in the sequencing data of a study of shared clonotypes between healthy human individuals. For the study at large: CD4 naive and memory got three plates each, CD8 naive two, CD8 memory one. Study-wide findings and caveats: Sorted-subset samples were not fully sequenced, rarefaction indicated.

In the sorted-subset replicate PCRs, 150 to 250 ng DNA, 30,000 or so T cell genomes, was used. Profiled with immunoSEQ multiplex PCR; TCRdb holds only in-frame clones, not every one. The profile shows over 2 million clones, about 90% of them singletons. This clone has a handful of counts. Its specificity is not known. Other DNA sequences in the sample encode the same CDR3. Among the donors, all were Caucasian adults who lived in Nashville, Tennessee. This CDR3 is built from 13 residues. Trimming shortened V by 6 bases and J by 1 base, and 9 bases separated the two germline ends. From germline, CDR1 is SGHTA and CDR2 FQGTGA.

This clonotype was obtained from a man younger than 35 in good health. Some clones in this sample may be carry-over from other donors' samples. The rearrangement uses TRBV7-3 and TRBJ1-1; D is possibly TRBD1 (5 bases). Source material: naive CD4+ T cells from PBMCs. Subset in this sample: CD45RA+ positively selected. CDR3 sequence (DNA): TGTGCCAGCAGTCCCGGGGCGAACACTGAAGCTTTCTTT. The encoded protein is CASSPGANTEAFF.